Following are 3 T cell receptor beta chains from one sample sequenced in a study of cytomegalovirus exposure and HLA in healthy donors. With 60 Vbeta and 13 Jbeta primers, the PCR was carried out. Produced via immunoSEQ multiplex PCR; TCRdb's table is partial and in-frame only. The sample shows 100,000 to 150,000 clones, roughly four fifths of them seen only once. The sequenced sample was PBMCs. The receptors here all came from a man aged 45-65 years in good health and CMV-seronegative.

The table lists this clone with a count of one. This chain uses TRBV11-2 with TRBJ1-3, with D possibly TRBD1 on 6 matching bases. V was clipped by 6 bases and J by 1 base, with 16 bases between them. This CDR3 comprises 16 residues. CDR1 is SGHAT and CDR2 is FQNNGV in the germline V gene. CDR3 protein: CASSPNRVGSGNTIYF. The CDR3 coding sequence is TGTGCCAGCAGTCCTAACAGGGTAGGATCTGGAAACACCATATATTTT.

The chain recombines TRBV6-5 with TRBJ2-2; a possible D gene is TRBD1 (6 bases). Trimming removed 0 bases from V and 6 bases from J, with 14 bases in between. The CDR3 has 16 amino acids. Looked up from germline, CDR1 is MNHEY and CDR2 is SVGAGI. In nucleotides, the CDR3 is TGTGCCAGCAGTTACTCTTGGGGGCGGACTGCCGGGGAGCTGTTTTTT. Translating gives CASSYSWGRTAGELFF.

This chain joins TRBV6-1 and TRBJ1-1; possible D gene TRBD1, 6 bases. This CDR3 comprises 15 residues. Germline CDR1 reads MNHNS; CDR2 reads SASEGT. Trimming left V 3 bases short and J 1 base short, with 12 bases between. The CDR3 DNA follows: TGTGCCAGCAGTGACCCGGGACACCCGAACACTGAAGCTTTCTTT. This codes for CASSDPGHPNTEAFF.